These 27 T cell receptor beta chains were all obtained from the same sample, sequenced in a study of OX40 agonist ivuxolimab in advanced cancers. Sequencing was performed with immunoSEQ multiplex PCR; in TCRdb, only in-frame clones are kept and a portion is missing. The profile covers some 64,000 clones, with 84% appearing a single time and approximately 9.8% taken by the ten largest. The source material was CD4+ or CD8+ T cells sorted from blood, sampled in a trial of the OX40 agonist ivuxolimab. The receptors were sampled from an adult with an advanced solid tumor such as melanoma, head and neck, liver or kidney cancer.

V is TRBV27 and J is TRBJ1-1; TRBD1 matches 10 bases. Germline assignment: CDR1 MNHEY and CDR2 SMNVEV (reference sequence). With 6 bases clipped from V and 3 bases from J, the junction kept 7 bases outside the gene matches. This CDR3 has 15 amino acids. CDR3 protein: CASRFDGQGDTEAFF. The CDR3 region has the DNA TGTGCCAGCAGATTCGACGGACAGGGGGACACTGAAGCTTTCTTT.

The chain is built from TRBV7-9 and TRBJ1-4; no reliable D call. The CDR3 is made up of 15 amino acids. Germline V lookup: CDR1 SEHNR, CDR2 FQNEAQ (reference sequence). Trimming took off 5 bases at V and 3 bases at J, with 13 bases between the two ends. As DNA, the CDR3 is TGTGCCAGCAGCAGGTCGATCGAGGCTAATGAAAAACTGTTTTTT. The encoded protein is CASSRSIEANEKLFF.

The chain uses TRBV14 and TRBJ1-6; D might be TRBD1 (5 bases). Germline-derived CDR1 and CDR2 are SGHDN and FVKESK. The CDR3 loop spans 14 amino acids. V lost 1 base and J lost 7, with 8 bases in between. The CDR3 DNA sequence: TGTGCCAGCAGCCAAGTTGGGGGGAATTCACCCCTCCACTTT. Its translation is CASSQVGGNSPLHF.

The CDR3 region is CASSSSVSSYNEQFF. The CDR3 nucleotides are TGTGCCAGCAGCTCCTCAGTCAGCTCCTACAATGAGCAGTTCTTC. The chain employs TRBV5-5 and TRBJ2-1; unclear D gene. In germline, CDR1 is SGHKS, CDR2 YYEKEE (reference sequence). With 3 bases removed from V and 0 bases from J, the gap between germline ends came to 10 bases. The CDR3 is 15 amino acids.

CDR3 sequence: CASSRQGGRTGELFF. In DNA, the CDR3 is TGTGCCAGCAGCCGACAGGGCGGTCGCACCGGGGAGCTGTTTTTT. The V call is TRBV7-2, the J call TRBJ2-2; 7 nucleotides line up with TRBD1. Looked up from germline, CDR1 is SGHTA and CDR2 is FQGNSA. The ends lost 5 bases at V and 4 bases at J; junction bases unmatched: 7. This CDR3 region has 15 residues.

V gene TRBV5-1 combines with J gene TRBJ1-1; TRBD1 matches 9 bases. This CDR3 comprises 15 residues. The J segment lost 0 bases and the V segment lost 2 bases, leaving 2 bases of the junction unmatched. CDR1 is SGHRS and CDR2 is YFSETQ in the germline V gene. Written as DNA, the CDR3 is TGCGCCAGCAGCTTCGGGACAGGGCTGAACACTGAAGCTTTCTTT. It encodes CASSFGTGLNTEAFF.

This rearrangement joins TRBV5-1 to TRBJ2-5; a weak D match, TRBD1 (7 bases). From germline, CDR1 is SGHRS and CDR2 YFSETQ. The CDR3 is 16 residues long. V lost 4 bases to trimming and J lost 4 bases, with 20 bases between them. The CDR3: CASSTVAGGFGETQYF. CDR3 sequence (DNA): TGCGCCAGCAGCACGGTCGCAGGGGGGTTCGGAGAGACCCAGTACTTC.

This clone has more than one count but fewer than ten. The genes are TRBV10-3 and TRBJ2-3; TRBD1 agrees at 7 bases. Germline V gene data show CDR1 as ENHRY and CDR2 as SYGVKD. After removal of 6 bases from V and 2 bases from J, the junction contained 8 bases not matched to a gene. The CDR3 spans 15 residues. This chain's CDR3 is CAISPGQRFTDTQYF. CDR3 DNA: TGTGCCATCAGCCCGGGACAGAGGTTCACAGATACGCAGTATTTT.

The chain combines TRBV15 with TRBJ2-5; 9 bases line up with TRBD1. After removal of 0 bases from V and 5 bases from J, the junction contained 19 bases not matched to a gene. Germline CDR1 reads LNHNV; CDR2 reads YYDKDF (reference sequence). The CDR3 length is 20 residues. The CDR3 sequence is CATSRDRGSVGTGNRETQYF. CDR3 nucleotides: TGTGCCACCAGCAGAGATAGAGGTTCAGTCGGGACAGGGAACCGGGAGACCCAGTACTTC.

The chain uses TRBV7-2 and TRBJ2-1; a weak D match, TRBD1 (6 bases). Trimming left V 3 bases short and J 5 bases short, with 20 bases between. This CDR3 contains 17 residues. The germline CDR1 and CDR2 sequences are SGHTA and FQGNSA. CDR3 DNA sequence: TGTGCCAGCAGCTTCGCAAGGGGGACGCGGGCCAACAATGAGCAGTTCTTC. Translated, it gives CASSFARGTRANNEQFF.

This clone was seen a handful of times. Other DNA sequences in this specimen translate into the identical CDR3. This rearrangement joins TRBV19 to TRBJ2-7, with 12 bases aligning to TRBD2. The V gene end was trimmed by 1 base and the J gene end by 2 bases; junction bases not matched to a gene: 0. Germline V gene lookup returns CDR1 LNHDA and CDR2 SQIVND (reference sequence). The CDR3 runs 15 residues. The CDR3 region has the DNA TGTGCCAGTAGTATAGGACTAGCGGGGGCCTACGAGCAGTACTTC. Translating it yields CASSIGLAGAYEQYF.

This chain links TRBV19 with TRBJ2-1, with 12 bases fitting TRBD2. Per germline, CDR1 LNHDA and CDR2 SQIVND (reference sequence). The CDR3 has 16 amino acids. Unmatched junction bases numbered 8, after V lost 1 base and J lost 10 bases. The DNA of the CDR3 is TGTGCCAGTAGTATAGGAACTAGCGGGAGGCATGGGGAGCAGTTCTTC. Amino acids: CASSIGTSGRHGEQFF.

This chain connects TRBV7-6 to TRBJ2-2; maybe TRBD2 (6 bases). V was shortened by 2 bases and J by 7 bases, with 17 bases between the two germline ends. Germline-derived CDR1 and CDR2 are SGHVS and FNYEAQ. The CDR3 totals 16 residues. The CDR3 nucleotides are TGTGCCAGCAGCTTATCCAGCGGGCTCGGGGGCGGGGAGCTGTTTTTT. Translating gives CASSLSSGLGGGELFF.

CDR3 protein: CASSYRGTGNNEQFF. The CDR3 nucleotides are TGTGCCAGCAGCTACCGCGGGACAGGGAACAATGAGCAGTTCTTC. The chain joins TRBV27 to TRBJ2-1; 9 bases are shared with TRBD1. The V and J ends lost 6 bases and 5 bases, in that order; junction bases with no gene match: 8. Germline V gives CDR1 MNHEY, CDR2 SMNVEV (reference sequence). This CDR3 is built from 15 residues.

V gene TRBV2 combines with J gene TRBJ1-3; 10 bases are a match to TRBD1. CDR1 and CDR2 from the germline V gene are SNHLY and FYNNEI. This CDR3 has 14 amino acids. V gave up 6 bases and J gave up 2 bases; unmatched junction bases: 1. The CDR3 sequence: CASRGQGAGNTIYF. DNA of the CDR3: TGTGCCAGCAGAGGACAGGGGGCTGGAAACACCATATATTTT.

This clone was seen just once. The chain carries TRBV11-2 and TRBJ1-2; D unclear. Germline CDR1 reads SGHAT; CDR2 reads FQNNGV. This CDR3 spans 13 amino acids. Trimming left V 0 bases short and J 3 bases short, with 5 bases between. The CDR3 protein is CASSLETDYGYTF. DNA for the CDR3: TGTGCCAGCAGCTTAGAGACCGACTATGGCTACACCTTC.

The chain is built from TRBV5-6 and TRBJ2-5, with 8 bases matching TRBD2. Germline V gene lookup returns CDR1 SGHDT and CDR2 YYEEEE. This CDR3 is built from 15 residues. The J segment lost 3 bases and the V segment lost 2 bases, leaving 6 bases of the junction unmatched. The CDR3 coding sequence is TGTGCCAGCAGCTTTGGGCAGCGGGGGAAAGAGACCCAGTACTTC. Its translation is CASSFGQRGKETQYF. The full variable domain, rest sourced from reference TRBV5-6 and TRBJ2-5, is DAGVTQSPTHLIKTRGQQVTLRCSPKSGHDTVSWYQQALGQGPQFIFQYYEEEERQRGNFPDRFSGHQFPNYSSELNVNALLLGDSALYLCASSFGQRGKETQYFGPGTRLLVL.

This sequence joins TRBV11-2 and TRBJ2-1; 10 positions match TRBD1. The V segment lost 5 bases and the J segment 2 bases; nucleotides outside the gene matches: 3. Germline V gives CDR1 SGHAT, CDR2 FQNNGV. The CDR3 covers 15 residues. For the CDR3, the DNA is TGTGCCAGCAGCCCGGGACAGGGGACCTACAATGAGCAGTTCTTC. Protein sequence: CASSPGQGTYNEQFF.

The V gene is TRBV2, the J gene TRBJ1-1; D is uncertain. The ends were cut back, 6 bases at V and 8 bases at J, with 10 bases in the middle. Germline CDR1 reads SNHLY; CDR2 reads FYNNEI. The CDR3 covers 11 residues. The CDR3 is CASRGIREAFF. The CDR3 DNA reads as TGTGCCAGCAGGGGTATCAGGGAAGCTTTCTTT.

V gene TRBV27 combines with J gene TRBJ2-7; 9 bases are shared with TRBD1. The V segment lost 6 bases and the J segment 2 bases; nucleotides outside the gene matches: 5. Germline V gene data show CDR1 as MNHEY and CDR2 as SMNVEV (reference sequence). The CDR3 runs 14 residues. This CDR3 is CASSRQGETYEQYF. CDR3 DNA: TGTGCCAGCAGCAGACAGGGGGAGACCTACGAGCAGTACTTC.

CDR3 in DNA: TGTGCCAGCTCACCTTTCGCGGACAGCTACGAGCAGTACTTC. Its translation: CASSPFADSYEQYF. The chain couples TRBV18 to TRBJ2-7; a weak D match, TRBD1 (6 bases). The CDR3 totals 14 residues. Germline V gene data show CDR1 as KGHSH and CDR2 as LQKENI. Trimming cost V 3 bases and J 3 bases, with 12 bases left between them.

The CDR3 loop is CASSTGTGGDSPLHF. The CDR3 DNA sequence: TGTGCCAGCAGCACTGGGACAGGGGGAGATTCACCCCTCCACTTT. The chain recombines TRBV7-3 with TRBJ1-6; TRBD1 matches 11 bases. The ends lost 5 bases at V and 8 bases at J; junction bases unmatched: 5. The germline V gene has CDR1 SGHTA and CDR2 FQGTGA. CDR3 length equals 15 residues.

The J gene is TRBJ1-1, the V gene TRBV18, with TRBD1 matching over 10 bases. Germline CDR1 KGHSH, CDR2 LQKENI. CDR3 size: 16 residues. V was clipped by 6 bases and J by 4 bases; unmatched bases: 11. In DNA, the CDR3 is TGTGCCAGCTCTTCCGGGACAGGGGATAGGGGCACTGAAGCTTTCTTT. This gives the protein CASSSGTGDRGTEAFF.

The chain couples TRBV21-1 to TRBJ2-2. TRBV21-1 is recorded as a pseudogene. CDR3 length: 17 amino acids. The CDR3 coding sequence is TGTGCCAGCAGCAAACTCCTAACAGGGAGGTGGACCGGGGAGCTGTTTTTT. Its protein product is CASSKLLTGRWTGELFF.

This rearrangement joins TRBV5-6 to TRBJ1-1; D might be TRBD1 (6 bases). Trimming shortened V by 0 bases and J by 5 bases, and 8 bases separated the two germline ends. Germline values: CDR1 SGHDT, CDR2 YYEEEE. The CDR3 loop spans 13 amino acids. DNA of the CDR3: TGTGCCAGCAGCTTGGCCGGACAGACTGAAGCTTTCTTT. It codes for CASSLAGQTEAFF.

J is TRBJ2-2 and V is TRBV9, with 9 bases that match TRBD1. Per the germline V gene, CDR1 is SGDLS and CDR2 is YYNGEE. The CDR3 runs 18 residues. The V gene end was trimmed by 3 bases and the J gene end by 1 base; junction bases not matched to a gene: 10. The CDR3 DNA follows: TGTGCCAGCAGCGCCCGGCCACCGGGACAGGGGAACACCGGGGAGCTGTTTTTT. It encodes CASSARPPGQGNTGELFF.

The chain joins TRBV4-2 to TRBJ1-1, with a possible D match to TRBD1 (5 bases). Germline values: CDR1 LGHNA, CDR2 YNFKEQ. The CDR3 spans 14 residues. Trimming took off 5 bases at V and 5 bases at J, with 15 bases between the two ends. The CDR3 sequence: CASSLVGAETEAFF. The CDR3 nucleotides read TGTGCCAGCAGCTTGGTAGGGGCGGAGACTGAAGCTTTCTTT.